This TCR beta chain was identified in a study of sequential checkpoint blockade in melanoma. Across the study: Patients were randomized 1:1 to nivolumab-then-ipilimumab or ipilimumab-then-nivolumab first-line. Both treatment sequences were followed by maintenance nivolumab.

Generated by immunoSEQ multiplex PCR, the TCRdb table keeps only in-frame clones and is missing some. The table lists 7,000 to 9,500 clones, 50% to 75% of them singletons, with approximately 16% in the top ten. The germline CDR1 and CDR2 sequences are SGHVS and FNYEAQ. V was clipped by 0 bases and J by 7 bases; unmatched bases: 7. This CDR3 is 15 amino acids long. Treatment specified: randomized to nivolumab then ipilimumab (arm A) or the reverse (arm B). Sequencing was performed on CD8+ T cells sorted from blood (inferred from file names), taken from a patient given nivolumab and ipilimumab in sequence. The chain joins TRBV7-6 to TRBJ1-1; 8 positions agree with TRBD1. The sequence derives from a human donor with melanoma. The CDR3 here is CASSLAPTGASEAFF. The CDR3 nucleotides read TGTGCCAGCAGCTTAGCACCGACAGGGGCTAGTGAAGCTTTCTTT.